Shown below are 29 T cell receptor beta chains from a single sample sequenced in a study of blood T cell repertoires in COVID-19. The protocol was immunoSEQ multiplex PCR, while the TCRdb copy is restricted to in-frame clones and leaves out a portion. Counted here are approximately 200,000 clones, 84% occurring once; the ten biggest clones make up 3.2%. The sequenced sample consisted of PBMCs or T cells enriched from blood (not recorded which). These receptors came from a woman younger than 45 who had recovered from COVID-19.

The CDR3 DNA reads TGTGCCAGCAGTCAGACAGGGGCTGGAAACACCATATATTTT. Residues: CASSQTGAGNTIYF. The rearrangement links TRBV3-1 (or the pseudogene TRBV3-2) to TRBJ1-3; 8 bases are a match to TRBD1. With V trimmed by 6 bases and J by 2 bases, 3 bases remained unmatched. The CDR3 is 14 amino acids. Germline lookup yields CDR1 LGHDT and CDR2 YNNKEL (reference sequence).

The chain carries TRBV28 and TRBJ2-7; 8 bases fit TRBD2. Germline values: CDR1 MDHEN, CDR2 SYDVKM. The CDR3 is 15 residues long. V was clipped by 7 bases and J by 0 bases; unmatched bases: 8. CDR3 amino acids: CASTQFSGSSYEQYF. The CDR3, as DNA: TGTGCCAGCACTCAGTTCAGCGGGAGCTCCTACGAGCAGTACTTC.

V is TRBV5-1 and J is TRBJ2-4; D may be TRBD2 (6 bases). This CDR3 has 14 residues. CDR1 SGHRS and CDR2 YFSETQ come from the germline V gene. With 4 bases removed from V and 4 bases from J, the gap between germline ends came to 12 bases. CDR3 in amino acids: CASSRGLGKNIQYF. The CDR3, as DNA: TGCGCCAGCAGCCGGGGACTGGGGAAAAACATTCAGTACTTC.

The chain links TRBV3-1 (or the pseudogene TRBV3-2) to TRBJ1-6; 7 bases align to TRBD1. CDR3 size: 15 residues. Germline CDR1 reads LGHDT; CDR2 reads YNNKEL (reference sequence). V lost 1 base, J lost 9 bases, and 6 bases stayed unmatched. CDR3 DNA sequence: TGTGCCAGCAGCCAAGCCCAGGGGGTAGGTTCACCCCTCCACTTT. It yields the protein CASSQAQGVGSPLHF.

The rearrangement uses TRBV5-8 and TRBJ2-1; a possible D gene is TRBD1 (7 bases). The germline CDR1 and CDR2 sequences are SGHTS and YDEGEE. V lost 2 bases, J lost 6 bases, and 15 bases lay in between. The CDR3 loop spans 15 amino acids. The chain's CDR3 is CASSFGGGRSNEQFF. In DNA form, the CDR3 reads TGTGCCAGCAGCTTCGGAGGGGGCCGAAGCAATGAGCAGTTCTTC. Supplemented by reference TRBV5-8 and TRBJ2-1, the full variable domain reads EAGVTQSPTHLIKTRGQQATLRCSPISGHTSVYWYQQALGLGLQFLLWYDEGEERNRGNFPPRFSGRQFPNYSSELNVNALELEDSALYLCASSFGGGRSNEQFFGPGTRLTVL.

V is TRBV12-3 or TRBV12-4 and J is TRBJ2-1; the D is unclear. CDR3 length equals 13 residues. Trimming took off 5 bases at V and 8 bases at J, with 13 bases between the two ends. CDR3 sequence reads: CASSKTFYDEQFF. The DNA for the CDR3 is TGTGCCAGCAGTAAGACATTTTACGATGAGCAGTTCTTC.

This clone was counted between two and nine times. The genes are TRBV15 and TRBJ1-4, with 7 bases lining up with TRBD1. V dropped 2 bases and J dropped 7; count of bases not matched to a gene: 7. Germline V gene data show CDR1 as LNHNV and CDR2 as YYDKDF (reference sequence). This CDR3 has 15 amino acids. The CDR3 DNA is TGTGCCACCAGCAGACCCATGGACAGGACTGAAAAACTGTTTTTT. It translates to CATSRPMDRTEKLFF.

The genes are TRBV7-3 and TRBJ2-1; D remains unclear. Germline values: CDR1 SGHTA, CDR2 FQGTGA. This CDR3 is built from 12 residues. V was clipped by 2 bases and J by 10 bases, with 9 bases between them. The CDR3 DNA reads TGTGCCAGCAGCTTAGTAGTCGGGGAGCAGTTCTTC. The encoded protein is CASSLVVGEQFF.

For the CDR3, the DNA is TGTGCCAGCACCATAAGCGGGAGAGGCTACAATGAGCAGTTCTTC. It specifies CASTISGRGYNEQFF. This rearrangement joins TRBV27 to TRBJ2-1; 8 nucleotides line up with TRBD2. The CDR3 contains 15 residues. Unmatched junction bases numbered 8, after V lost 7 bases and J lost 3 bases. Germline V gives CDR1 MNHEY, CDR2 SMNVEV (reference sequence).

The genes are TRBV28 and TRBJ2-5, with 14 bases lining up with TRBD2. J was trimmed by 0 bases and V by 6 bases; bases with no gene match: 12. The CDR3 covers 19 residues. Germline V lookup: CDR1 MDHEN, CDR2 SYDVKM. CDR3 in DNA: TGTGCCAGCAGGGCCCCGGGACTAGCGGGGGACCGGTACCAAGAGACCCAGTACTTC. This translates into CASRAPGLAGDRYQETQYF.

Notes on this clone: The same CDR3 can be traced to other DNA sequences in this sample. This sequence joins TRBV12-3 or TRBV12-4 and TRBJ1-1; 8 bases align to TRBD1. With 6 bases clipped from V and 1 base from J, the junction kept 1 base outside the gene matches. This CDR3 spans 13 amino acids. This CDR3 reads CASRGTGNTEAFF. As DNA, the CDR3 is TGTGCCAGCAGGGGGACAGGGAACACTGAAGCTTTCTTT.

The chain employs TRBV28 and TRBJ1-1, with 11 bases aligning to TRBD1. V trimming: 9 bases; J trimming: 0 bases; junction bases outside the gene matches: 3. The CDR3 consists of 14 residues. Germline lookup yields CDR1 MDHEN and CDR2 SYDVKM. The chain's CDR3 is CASGQGALNTEAFF. The CDR3 DNA reads as TGTGCCAGTGGACAGGGGGCCCTGAACACTGAAGCTTTCTTT.

This chain joins TRBV19 and TRBJ2-5; 8 bases map to TRBD2. CDR3 size: 15 residues. V was pared by 3 bases and J by 2 bases, with 5 bases of the junction left unmatched. Germline CDR1 and CDR2: LNHDA and SQIVND (reference sequence). The DNA of the CDR3 is TGTGCCAGTAGTATTTACGGGACTAGACAAGAGACCCAGTACTTC. It codes for CASSIYGTRQETQYF.

This clone was observed once. The V gene is TRBV28, the J gene TRBJ2-3; tentatively, D is TRBD2 (6 bases). From germline, CDR1 is MDHEN and CDR2 SYDVKM. The CDR3 is made up of 16 amino acids. Trimming shortened V by 2 bases and J by 6 bases, and 18 bases separated the two germline ends. The CDR3 DNA sequence: TGTGCCAGCAGTTTACCTTCCCCCGGACTATCGGATACGCAGTATTTT. Translation: CASSLPSPGLSDTQYF.

As for this clone: Other DNA sequences in the sample encode the same CDR3. This chain uses TRBV29-1 with TRBJ2-1; 10 bases agree with TRBD1. V trimming: 3 bases; J trimming: 7 bases; junction bases outside the gene matches: 0. Germline CDR1 SQVTM, CDR2 ANQGSEA. This CDR3 comprises 12 residues. CDR3 bases: TGCAGCGTTGAGGACAGGGGGAATGAGCAGTTCTTC. Residues: CSVEDRGNEQFF.

The rearrangement uses TRBV10-1 and TRBJ2-2, with D tentatively TRBD1 (6 bases). The CDR3 loop spans 12 amino acids. Trimming cost V 7 bases and J 5 bases, with 8 bases left between them. Germline CDR1 reads WNHNN; CDR2 reads SYGVQD (reference sequence). The CDR3 DNA reads TGCGCCAGCAATGGACAGACCGGGGAGCTGTTTTTT. Translated, it gives CASNGQTGELFF.

The rearrangement links TRBV10-3 to TRBJ1-3; tentatively, D is TRBD1 (6 bases). Germline values: CDR1 ENHRY, CDR2 SYGVKD. The CDR3 length is 14 residues. With 4 bases removed from V and 1 base from J, the gap between germline ends came to 8 bases. The CDR3 bases are TGTGCCATCAGTGTAACAGGGTCTGGAAACACCATATATTTT. This gives the protein CAISVTGSGNTIYF.

The gene calls are TRBV27 and TRBJ2-7, with 10 bases identical to TRBD1. The CDR3 is 15 amino acids. Germline V gene lookup returns CDR1 MNHEY and CDR2 SMNVEV (reference sequence). After removal of 3 bases from V and 5 bases from J, the junction contained 7 bases not matched to a gene. CDR3 nucleotides: TGTGCCAGCAGTTTCTTGGGGACAGGGGACGACGAGCAGTACTTC. Protein product: CASSFLGTGDDEQYF.

This sequence joins TRBV5-1 and TRBJ2-5; possible D gene TRBD2, 6 bases. The CDR3 extends over 14 amino acids. Germline V gene data show CDR1 as SGHRS and CDR2 as YFSETQ. V shed 1 base and J shed 1 base, with 8 bases lying between them. CDR3 in amino acids: CASSLWGGQETQYF. CDR3 bases: TGCGCCAGCAGCTTGTGGGGAGGCCAAGAGACCCAGTACTTC.

The rearrangement uses TRBV4-2 and TRBJ2-1; D gene ambiguous. Germline V gene data show CDR1 as LGHNA and CDR2 as YNFKEQ. The V gene lost 0 bases and the J gene lost 7 bases, with 7 bases spanning the gap. The CDR3 runs 13 residues. The CDR3 DNA sequence: TGTGCCAGCAGCCAAGAATTGACTAATGAGCAGTTCTTC. This gives the protein CASSQELTNEQFF.

The chain links TRBV7-2 to TRBJ2-1; possible D gene TRBD2, 5 bases. CDR1 and CDR2 from the germline V gene are SGHTA and FQGNSA. The CDR3 runs to 15 residues. Trimming shortened V by 3 bases and J by 6 bases, and 15 bases separated the two germline ends. DNA for the CDR3: TGTGCCAGCAGCTTTAGCCCGTGGGGAGCCAATGAGCAGTTCTTC. Protein product: CASSFSPWGANEQFF.

V usage is TRBV7-2 and J usage is TRBJ1-4; perhaps TRBD1 as D (6 bases). This CDR3 is 18 amino acids long. Germline assignment: CDR1 SGHTA and CDR2 FQGNSA. V was trimmed by 2 bases and J by 0 bases, leaving 16 bases between them. CDR3 sequence: CASSLNPPGHTTNEKLFF. CDR3 in DNA: TGTGCCAGCAGCTTAAATCCGCCGGGACACACAACTAATGAAAAACTGTTTTTT.

The chain recombines TRBV7-3 with TRBJ2-3, with TRBD2 matching 9 bases. Germline V CDR1 and CDR2: SGHTA, FQGTGA. The CDR3 covers 15 residues. V lost 5 bases to trimming and J lost 3 bases; unmatched junction nucleotides: 6. CDR3 nucleotide sequence: TGTGCCAGCAGCCAGAACCTAGCGGGAACAGATACGCAGTATTTT. Its protein is CASSQNLAGTDTQYF.

This clone was found a few times. J is TRBJ1-2 and V is TRBV7-2, with 7 bases lining up with TRBD1. The CDR3 runs to 18 residues. Germline V gives CDR1 SGHTA, CDR2 FQGNSA. Trimming took 1 base from V and 4 from J; bases not matched to a gene: 15. Written as DNA, the CDR3 is TGTGCCAGCAGCTTAGAGTGGCAGGGGGGCCGAGGGCCCTATGGCTACACCTTC. Residues: CASSLEWQGGRGPYGYTF.

In its sample, this clone was seen once. This chain links TRBV6-6 with TRBJ2-1; the D gene is possibly TRBD2 (7 bases). The CDR3 spans 14 residues. With 0 bases removed from V and 9 bases from J, the gap between germline ends came to 12 bases. The germline V gene has CDR1 MNHNY and CDR2 SVGAGI (reference sequence). CDR3 sequence reads: CASSYSGGAVEQFF. The CDR3 region has the DNA TGTGCCAGCAGTTACTCGGGGGGGGCCGTTGAGCAGTTCTTC.

For the CDR3, the DNA is TGTGCCAGTAGCCCTAGCGGCAATGAGCAGTTCTTC. Translation gives CASSPSGNEQFF. The chain is built from TRBV19 and TRBJ2-1; TRBD2 matches at 7 bases. Per germline, CDR1 LNHDA and CDR2 SQIVND (reference sequence). The CDR3 consists of 12 residues. Trimming at V came to 6 bases and at J to 6 bases, leaving 2 bases not matched to a gene. Looking up the rest from reference TRBV19 and TRBJ2-1 gives the full variable domain: DGGITQSPKYLFRKEGQNVTLSCEQNLNHDAMYWYRQDPGQGLRLIYYSQIVNDFQKGDIAEGYSVSREKKESFPLTVTSAQKNPTAFYLCASSPSGNEQFFGPGTRLTVL.

The chain joins TRBV3-1 (or the pseudogene TRBV3-2) to TRBJ1-3; no firm D call. V was clipped by 1 base and J by 5 bases, with 6 bases between them. Looked up from germline, CDR1 is LGHDT and CDR2 is YNNKEL (reference sequence). This CDR3 has 13 residues. The CDR3: CASSQVDRNTIYF. The CDR3 DNA sequence: TGTGCCAGCAGCCAAGTCGACAGAAACACCATATATTTT.

The chain has TRBV7-9 and TRBJ1-1, with no clear D. Trimming took 3 bases from V and 6 from J, leaving 8 bases between them. In germline, CDR1 is SEHNR, CDR2 FQNEAQ (reference sequence). The CDR3 spans 12 residues. The CDR3 sequence: CASSFPGSEAFF. CDR3 coding DNA: TGTGCCAGCAGCTTCCCCGGTTCTGAAGCTTTCTTT.

This chain uses TRBV11-3 with TRBJ2-1; TRBD2 matches at 8 bases. The CDR3 length is 16 residues. The V gene end was trimmed by 5 bases and the J gene end by 4 bases; junction bases not matched to a gene: 10. Per the germline V gene, CDR1 is SGHNT and CDR2 is YENEEA. CDR3 loop: CASSPRGGRSYNEQFF. The CDR3 region has the DNA TGTGCCAGCAGCCCGAGGGGCGGGAGGTCGTACAATGAGCAGTTCTTC.